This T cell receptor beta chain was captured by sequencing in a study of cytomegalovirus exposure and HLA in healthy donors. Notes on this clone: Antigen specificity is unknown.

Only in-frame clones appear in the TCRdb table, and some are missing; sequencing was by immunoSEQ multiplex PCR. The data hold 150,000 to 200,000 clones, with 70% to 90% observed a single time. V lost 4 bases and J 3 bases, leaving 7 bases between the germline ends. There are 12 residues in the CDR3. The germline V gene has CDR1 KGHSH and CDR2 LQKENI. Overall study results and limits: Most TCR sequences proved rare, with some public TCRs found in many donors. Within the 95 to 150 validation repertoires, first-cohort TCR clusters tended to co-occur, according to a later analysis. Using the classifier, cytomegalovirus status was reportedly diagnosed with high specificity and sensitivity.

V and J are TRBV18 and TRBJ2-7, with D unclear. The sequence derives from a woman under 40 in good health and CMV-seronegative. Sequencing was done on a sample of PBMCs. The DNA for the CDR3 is TGTGCCAGCTCACGGGATAGCTACGAGCAGTACTTC. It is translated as CASSRDSYEQYF.